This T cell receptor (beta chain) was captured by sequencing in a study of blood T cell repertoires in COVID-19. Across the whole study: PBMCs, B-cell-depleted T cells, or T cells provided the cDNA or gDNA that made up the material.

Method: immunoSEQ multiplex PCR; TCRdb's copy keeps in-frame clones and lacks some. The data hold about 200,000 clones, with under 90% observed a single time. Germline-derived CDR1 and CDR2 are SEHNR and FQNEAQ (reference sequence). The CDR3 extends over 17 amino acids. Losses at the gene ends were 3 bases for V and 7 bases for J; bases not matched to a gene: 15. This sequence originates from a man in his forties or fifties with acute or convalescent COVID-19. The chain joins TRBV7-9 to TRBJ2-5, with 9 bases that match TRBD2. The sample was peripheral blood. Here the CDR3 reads CASSLGGWSSGERTQYF. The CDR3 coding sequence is TGTGCCAGCAGCTTGGGGGGTTGGTCTAGCGGGGAAAGGACCCAGTACTTC.